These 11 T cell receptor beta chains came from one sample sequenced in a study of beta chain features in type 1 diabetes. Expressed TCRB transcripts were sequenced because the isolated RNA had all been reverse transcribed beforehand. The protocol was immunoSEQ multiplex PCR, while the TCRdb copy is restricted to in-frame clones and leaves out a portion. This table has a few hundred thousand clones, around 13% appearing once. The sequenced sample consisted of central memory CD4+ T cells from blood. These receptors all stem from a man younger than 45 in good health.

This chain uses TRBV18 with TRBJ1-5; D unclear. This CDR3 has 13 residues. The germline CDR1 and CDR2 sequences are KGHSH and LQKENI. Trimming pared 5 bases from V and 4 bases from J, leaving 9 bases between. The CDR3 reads CASSLQPNQPQHF. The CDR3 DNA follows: TGTGCCAGCTCATTACAACCAAATCAGCCCCAGCATTTT.

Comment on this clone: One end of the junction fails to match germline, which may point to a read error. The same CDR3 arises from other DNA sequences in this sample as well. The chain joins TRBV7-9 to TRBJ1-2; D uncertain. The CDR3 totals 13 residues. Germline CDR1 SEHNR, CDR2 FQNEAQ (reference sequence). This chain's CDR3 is CASSQWQNYGYTF. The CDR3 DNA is TGCGCCAGCAGCCAATGGCAGAACTATGGCTACACCTTC.

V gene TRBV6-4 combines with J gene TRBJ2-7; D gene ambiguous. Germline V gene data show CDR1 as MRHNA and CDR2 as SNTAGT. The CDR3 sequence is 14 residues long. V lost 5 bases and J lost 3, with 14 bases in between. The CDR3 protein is CASSLDNNLYEQYF. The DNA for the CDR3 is TGTGCCAGCAGTCTAGACAATAATCTCTACGAGCAGTACTTC.

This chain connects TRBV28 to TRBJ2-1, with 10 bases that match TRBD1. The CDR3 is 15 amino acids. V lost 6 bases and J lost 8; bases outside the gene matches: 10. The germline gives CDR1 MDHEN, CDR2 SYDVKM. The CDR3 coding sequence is TGTGCCAGCAGGACACCGGGACAGGGGATCGATGAGCAGTTCTTC. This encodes CASRTPGQGIDEQFF. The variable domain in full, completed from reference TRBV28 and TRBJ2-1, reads DVKVTQSSRYLVKRTGEKVFLECVQDMDHENMFWYRQDPGLGLRLIYFSYDVKMKEKGDIPEGYSVSREKKERFSLILESASTNQTSMYLCASRTPGQGIDEQFFGPGTRLTVL.

The chain's CDR3 is CASRDRGNQPQHF. The CDR3 DNA reads as TGTGCCAGCCGTGACAGGGGTAATCAGCCCCAGCATTTT. V gene TRBV19 combines with J gene TRBJ1-5; TRBD1 agrees at 8 bases. The germline CDR1 and CDR2 sequences are LNHDA and SQIVND (reference sequence). The CDR3 spans 13 residues. Losses at the gene ends were 9 bases for V and 4 bases for J; bases not matched to a gene: 5.

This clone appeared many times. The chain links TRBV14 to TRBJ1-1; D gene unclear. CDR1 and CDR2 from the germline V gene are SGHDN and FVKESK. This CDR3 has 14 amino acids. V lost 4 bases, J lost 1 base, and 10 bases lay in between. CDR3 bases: TGTGCCAGCAGCCCCCCCGGCAGGAACACTGAAGCTTTCTTT. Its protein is CASSPPGRNTEAFF.

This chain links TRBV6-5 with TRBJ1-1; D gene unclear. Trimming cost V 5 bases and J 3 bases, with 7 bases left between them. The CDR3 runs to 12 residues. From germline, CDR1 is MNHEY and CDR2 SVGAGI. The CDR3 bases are TGTGCCAGCAGTCGCTCGGACACTGAAGCTTTCTTT. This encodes CASSRSDTEAFF.

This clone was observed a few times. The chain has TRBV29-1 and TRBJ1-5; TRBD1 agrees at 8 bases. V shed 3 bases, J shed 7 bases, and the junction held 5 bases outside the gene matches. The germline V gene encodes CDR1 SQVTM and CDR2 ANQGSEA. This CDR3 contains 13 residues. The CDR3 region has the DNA TGCAGCGTTGACCCAGGGGGCGACCAGCCCCAGCATTTT. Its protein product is CSVDPGGDQPQHF.

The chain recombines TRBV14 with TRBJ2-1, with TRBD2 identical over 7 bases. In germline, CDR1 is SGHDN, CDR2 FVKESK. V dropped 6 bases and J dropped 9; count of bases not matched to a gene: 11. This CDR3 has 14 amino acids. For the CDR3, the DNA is TGTGCCAGCAGTTCAACGGGGGGACGTTTTGAGCAGTTCTTC. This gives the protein CASSSTGGRFEQFF.

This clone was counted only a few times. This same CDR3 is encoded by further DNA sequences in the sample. For the CDR3, the DNA is TGTGCCAGCAGCTTAGGACTCGGTGAGCAGTTCTTC. Translating gives CASSLGLGEQFF. The chain uses TRBV7-8 and TRBJ2-1; D is undetermined. V lost 1 base to trimming and J lost 9 bases, with 7 bases between them. Germline CDR1 SGHVS, CDR2 FQNEAQ. The CDR3 is made up of 12 amino acids.

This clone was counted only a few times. The CDR3, as DNA: TGTGCCAGCAGCCAAACCTCAGCGAACACCGGGGAGCTGTTTTTT. This translates into CASSQTSANTGELFF. J is TRBJ2-2 and V is TRBV14; no clear D. Trimming removed 2 bases from V and 0 bases from J, with 7 bases in between. Per the germline V gene, CDR1 is SGHDN and CDR2 is FVKESK. CDR3 size: 15 residues.